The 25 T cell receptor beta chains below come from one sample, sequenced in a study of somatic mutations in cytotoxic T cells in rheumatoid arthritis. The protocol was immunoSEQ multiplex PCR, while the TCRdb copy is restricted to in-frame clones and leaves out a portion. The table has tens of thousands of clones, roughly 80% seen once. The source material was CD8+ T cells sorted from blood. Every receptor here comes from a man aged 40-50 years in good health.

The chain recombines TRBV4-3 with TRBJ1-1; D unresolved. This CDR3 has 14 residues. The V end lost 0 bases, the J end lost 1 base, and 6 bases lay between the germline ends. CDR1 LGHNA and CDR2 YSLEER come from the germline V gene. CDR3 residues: CASSQERPNTEAFF. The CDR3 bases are TGCGCCAGCAGCCAAGAAAGGCCGAACACTGAAGCTTTCTTT.

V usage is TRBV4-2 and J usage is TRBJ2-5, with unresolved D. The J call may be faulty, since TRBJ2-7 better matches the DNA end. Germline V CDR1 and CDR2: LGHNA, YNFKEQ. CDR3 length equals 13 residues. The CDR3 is CASSPAGPYEQYF. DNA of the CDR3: TGTGCCAGCAGCCCCGCCGGACCCTACGAGCAGTACTTC.

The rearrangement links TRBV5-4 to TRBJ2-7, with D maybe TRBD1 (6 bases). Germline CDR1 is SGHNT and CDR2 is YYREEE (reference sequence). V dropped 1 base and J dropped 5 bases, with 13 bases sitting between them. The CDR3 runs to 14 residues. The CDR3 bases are TGTGCCAGCAGCTTGCCGCCAGGGGACCACGAGCAGTACTTC. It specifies CASSLPPGDHEQYF.

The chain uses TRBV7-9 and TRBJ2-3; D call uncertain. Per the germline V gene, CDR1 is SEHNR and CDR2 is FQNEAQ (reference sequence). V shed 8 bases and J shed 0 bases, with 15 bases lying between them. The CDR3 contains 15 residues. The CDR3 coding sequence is TGTGCCAGCGGATTTTCGGCGACCAGCACAGATACGCAGTATTTT. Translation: CASGFSATSTDTQYF.

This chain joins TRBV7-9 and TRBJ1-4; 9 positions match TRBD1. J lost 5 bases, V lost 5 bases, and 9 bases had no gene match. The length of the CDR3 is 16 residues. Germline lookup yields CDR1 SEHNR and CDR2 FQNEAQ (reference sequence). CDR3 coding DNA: TGTGCCAGCAGCCCCTACTCCGGGACAGGGAATGAAAAACTGTTTTTT. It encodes CASSPYSGTGNEKLFF.

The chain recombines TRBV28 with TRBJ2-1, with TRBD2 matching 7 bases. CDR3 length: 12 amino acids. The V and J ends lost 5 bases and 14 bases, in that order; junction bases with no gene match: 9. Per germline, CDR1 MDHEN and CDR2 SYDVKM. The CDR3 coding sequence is TGTGCCAGCAGTGACACTAGCGTGCGGGAGTTCTTC. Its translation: CASSDTSVREFF.

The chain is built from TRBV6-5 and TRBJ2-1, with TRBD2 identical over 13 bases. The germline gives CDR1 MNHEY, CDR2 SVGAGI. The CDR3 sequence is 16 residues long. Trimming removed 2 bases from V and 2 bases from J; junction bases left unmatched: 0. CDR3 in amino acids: CASSYGTSGTYNEQFF. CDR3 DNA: TGTGCCAGCAGTTACGGGACTAGCGGGACCTACAATGAGCAGTTCTTC.

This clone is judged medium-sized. The chain's CDR3 is CAWTGGRDTGELFF. CDR3 nucleotides: TGTGCCTGGACAGGGGGCCGGGACACCGGGGAGCTGTTTTTT. The chain is built from TRBV30 and TRBJ2-2; the match to TRBD1 covers 8 bases. Germline trimming cut 4 bases from V and 3 bases from J; bases unmatched to any gene: 4. The CDR3 loop spans 14 amino acids. Germline V lookup: CDR1 GTSNPN, CDR2 SVGIG (reference sequence).

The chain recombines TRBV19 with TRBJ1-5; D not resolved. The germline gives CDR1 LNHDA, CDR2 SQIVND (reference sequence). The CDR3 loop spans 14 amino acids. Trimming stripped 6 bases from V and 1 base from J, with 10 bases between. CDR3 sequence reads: CASSPPQSNQPQHF. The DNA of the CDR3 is TGTGCCAGTAGCCCCCCCCAGAGCAATCAGCCCCAGCATTTT.

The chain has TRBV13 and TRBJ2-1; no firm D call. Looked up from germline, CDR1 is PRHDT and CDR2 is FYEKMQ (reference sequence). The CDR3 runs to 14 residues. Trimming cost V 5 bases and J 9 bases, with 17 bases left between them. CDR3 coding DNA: TGTGCCAGCAGCCAAATGACGGATTGGGGTGAGCAGTTCTTC. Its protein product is CASSQMTDWGEQFF.

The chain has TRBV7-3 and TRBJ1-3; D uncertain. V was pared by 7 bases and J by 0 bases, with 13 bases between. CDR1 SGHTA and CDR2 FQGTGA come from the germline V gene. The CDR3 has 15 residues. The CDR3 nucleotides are TGTGCCAGCAACCTTGGACCGAACTCTGGAAACACCATATATTTT. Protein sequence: CASNLGPNSGNTIYF.

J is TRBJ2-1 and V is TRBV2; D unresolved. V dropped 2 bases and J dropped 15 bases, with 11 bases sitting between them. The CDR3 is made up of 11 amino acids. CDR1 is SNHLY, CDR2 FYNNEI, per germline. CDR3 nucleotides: TGTGCCAGCAGTGAATCCAGTTGGTGGTTCTTC. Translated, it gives CASSESSWWFF.

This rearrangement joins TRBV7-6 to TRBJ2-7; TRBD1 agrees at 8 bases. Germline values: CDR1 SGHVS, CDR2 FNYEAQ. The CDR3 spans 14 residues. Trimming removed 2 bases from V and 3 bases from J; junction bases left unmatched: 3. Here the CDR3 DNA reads TGTGCCAGCAGCTTATCCGGGACAGGCTACGAGCAGTACTTC. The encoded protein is CASSLSGTGYEQYF.

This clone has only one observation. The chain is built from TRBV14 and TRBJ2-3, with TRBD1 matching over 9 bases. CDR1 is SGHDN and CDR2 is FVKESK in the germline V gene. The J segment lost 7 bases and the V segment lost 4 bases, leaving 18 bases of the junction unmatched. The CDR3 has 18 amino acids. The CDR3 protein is CASSPGLGGQGPSNTQYF. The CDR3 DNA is TGTGCCAGCAGCCCGGGCCTGGGGGGACAGGGTCCCTCAAATACGCAGTATTTT.

The CDR3 loop is CSVEDRTGTSYEQYF. The CDR3 DNA follows: TGCAGCGTTGAAGATAGGACAGGGACATCCTACGAGCAGTACTTC. The V call is TRBV29-1, the J call TRBJ2-7; 8 bases align to TRBD1. Germline V CDR1 and CDR2: SQVTM, ANQGSEA. J lost 1 base, V lost 0 bases, and 5 bases had no gene match. The length of the CDR3 is 15 residues.

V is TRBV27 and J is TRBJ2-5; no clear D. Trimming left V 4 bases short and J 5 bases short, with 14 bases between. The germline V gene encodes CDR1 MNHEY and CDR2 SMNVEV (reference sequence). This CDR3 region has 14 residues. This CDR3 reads CASSYRQSGETQYF. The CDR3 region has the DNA TGTGCCAGCAGTTACCGACAAAGTGGGGAGACCCAGTACTTC.

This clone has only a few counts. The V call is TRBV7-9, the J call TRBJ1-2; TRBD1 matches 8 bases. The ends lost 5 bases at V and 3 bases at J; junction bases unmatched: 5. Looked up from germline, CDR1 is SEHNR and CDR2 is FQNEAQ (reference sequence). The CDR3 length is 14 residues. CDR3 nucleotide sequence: TGTGCCAGCAGCCCCGCGACAGGGGACTATGGCTACACCTTC. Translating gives CASSPATGDYGYTF.

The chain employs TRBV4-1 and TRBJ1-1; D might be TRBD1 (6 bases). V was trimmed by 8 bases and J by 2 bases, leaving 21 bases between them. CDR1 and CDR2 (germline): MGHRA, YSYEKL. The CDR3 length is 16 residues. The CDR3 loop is CASAQSGDIGNTEAFF. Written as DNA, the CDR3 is TGCGCCAGCGCTCAGTCGGGGGACATCGGTAACACTGAAGCTTTCTTT.

CDR3 bases: TGTGCCAGCAGTTTAAGCCAGGGAGCCTACGAGCAGTACTTC. It yields the protein CASSLSQGAYEQYF. The chain carries TRBV27 and TRBJ2-7, with D possibly being TRBD1 or TRBD2 (5 bases each). This CDR3 has 14 amino acids. Germline-derived CDR1 and CDR2 are MNHEY and SMNVEV (reference sequence). Trimming stripped 2 bases from V and 2 bases from J, with 10 bases between.

The CDR3 here is CASSPTYGYTF. The CDR3 DNA is TGTGCCAGCAGCCCGACATATGGCTACACCTTC. V usage is TRBV21-1 and J usage is TRBJ1-2; the D call of TRBD1 is as the table states it, not checked on the DNA. TRBV21-1 is noted as a pseudogene. The CDR3 loop spans 11 amino acids.

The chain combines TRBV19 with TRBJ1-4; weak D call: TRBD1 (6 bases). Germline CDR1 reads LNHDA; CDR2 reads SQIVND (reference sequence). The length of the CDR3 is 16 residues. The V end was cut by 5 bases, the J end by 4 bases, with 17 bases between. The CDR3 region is CASSPGYGQFNEKLFF. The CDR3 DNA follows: TGTGCCAGTAGTCCTGGCTACGGACAGTTTAATGAAAAACTGTTTTTT.

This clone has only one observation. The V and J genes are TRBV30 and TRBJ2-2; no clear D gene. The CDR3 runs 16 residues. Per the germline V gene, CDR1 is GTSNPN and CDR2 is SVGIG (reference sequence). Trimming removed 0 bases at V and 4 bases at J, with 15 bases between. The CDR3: CAWSVRREQVTGELFF. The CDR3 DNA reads TGTGCCTGGAGTGTACGTAGGGAACAAGTCACCGGGGAGCTGTTTTTT.

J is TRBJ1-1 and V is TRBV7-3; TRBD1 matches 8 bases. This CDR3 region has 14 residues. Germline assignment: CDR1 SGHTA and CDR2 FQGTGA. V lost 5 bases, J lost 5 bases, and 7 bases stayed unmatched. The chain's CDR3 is CASSPATGVTEAFF. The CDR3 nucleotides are TGTGCCAGCAGCCCGGCGACAGGGGTGACTGAAGCTTTCTTT.

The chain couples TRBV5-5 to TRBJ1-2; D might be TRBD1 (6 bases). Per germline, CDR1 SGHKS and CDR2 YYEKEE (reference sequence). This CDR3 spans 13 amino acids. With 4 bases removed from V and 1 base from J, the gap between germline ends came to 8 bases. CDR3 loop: CASSPDSNYGYTF. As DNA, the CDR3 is TGTGCCAGCAGCCCGGACAGTAACTATGGCTACACCTTC.

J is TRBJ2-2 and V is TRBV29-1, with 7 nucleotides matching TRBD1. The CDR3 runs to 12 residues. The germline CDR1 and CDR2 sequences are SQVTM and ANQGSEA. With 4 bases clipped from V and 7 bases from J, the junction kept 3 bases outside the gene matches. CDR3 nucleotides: TGCAGCGTTGTAGGGGGCGGCGGGGAGCTGTTTTTT. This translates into CSVVGGGGELFF.